These T cell receptor beta chains were read from a single sample in a study of human T cells and chemical hapten exposure. TCRdb independently ran MiXCR on the RACE reads; one entry per CDR3 protein. This repertoire shows roughly 82,000 distinct CDR3 sequences, about an eighth found once; its top ten account for 3.5%. The sample here was whole blood, taken in connection with sensitization to the hapten diphenylcyclopropenone (DPC). These receptors were collected from a woman aged 55-70 years with alopecia areata. Some clones in this sample may be carry-over from other donors' samples. The CDR3 runs from the conserved cysteine through the conserved F or W.

V gene,J gene,CDR3 length,CDR3 protein
TRBV20-1,TRBJ2-5,14,CSARGGNPQETQYF
TRBV29-1,TRBJ2-2,13,CSVVAVNTGELFF
TRBV2,TRBJ1-2,14,CASSEWTTNYGYTF
TRBV5-1,TRBJ1-5,13,CASSFGEGQPQHF
TRBV29-1,TRBJ2-3,13,CSVEDQGVDTQYF
TRBV9,TRBJ1-2,13,CASSEGQDYGYTF
TRBV7-9,TRBJ1-4,18,CASSPPNGFSTTNEKLFF
TRBV9,TRBJ1-1,13,CASSPVWDTEAFF
TRBV11-2,TRBJ2-1,16,CASNFQRGSSGNEQFF
TRBV7-9,TRBJ1-2,14,CASSLVTLTYGYTF
TRBV20-1,TRBJ2-7,14,CSASRSGRTYEQYF
TRBV2,TRBJ2-1,11,CASSPSVGVFF
TRBV3-1,TRBJ1-1,15,CASSQMDRGYTEAFF
TRBV7-2,TRBJ2-7,14,CASSFGGHSYEQYF
TRBV5-4,TRBJ2-7,16,CASSLGLNRGSYEQYF
TRBV7-9,TRBJ1-1,15,CASSSILDGDTEAFF
TRBV5-1,TRBJ2-1,16,CASSWSLQGSYNEQFF
TRBV7-2,TRBJ1-1,12,CASSRQVTEAFF
TRBV18,TRBJ2-3,14,CASSPLDSTDTQYF
TRBV24-1,TRBJ2-1,13,CATSVQDGDEQFF
TRBV10-3,TRBJ1-3,15,CAINQGPLSGNTIYF
TRBV21-1,TRBJ1-5,16,CASPRIRDSAVQPQHF
TRBV7-8,TRBJ1-1,17,CAITESRAGWMNTEAFF
TRBV20-1,TRBJ2-6,14,CSAGGLAGANVLTF
TRBV7-2,TRBJ1-1,15,CASSLGGQLNTEAFF
TRBV13,TRBJ2-5,15,CASSSRGRPLGAQYF
TRBV6-5,TRBJ1-5,17,CASSYTRVGHANQPQHF
TRBV2,TRBJ2-3,13,CASSEQNQDTQYF
TRBV11-1,TRBJ1-4,17,CASSPGVAGTVNEKLFF
TRBV7-3,TRBJ2-3,14,CASKPSGGAEAQYF
TRBV12-3/TRBV12-4,TRBJ1-2,13,CASSPSWGDGYTF
TRBV20-1,TRBJ1-2,15,CSARAYQGIGYGYTF